Listed below are T cell receptor beta chains from one sample, sequenced in a study of T cells after yellow fever vaccination. Each CDR3 protein is one row after TCRdb ran MiXCR on the 5' RACE reads. Of some 260,000 distinct CDR3 sequences in the sample, 5.2% were seen once. The source was CD4+ T cells sorted from PBMCs, collected on the day of the yellow fever booster vaccination. These receptors all come from a man aged 18 to 29 who received the YFV17D yellow fever vaccine. CDR3s leave out the opening cysteine and the closing phenylalanine or tryptophan. Fields, in order: CDR3 protein, J gene, clone size, V gene, CDR3 length, D gene. A D gene is named only where the DNA matches it firmly. Clone size is not always given. Where it is, it says once, few, many or a class for expanded clones.

CDR3aa: ASSQWTGGASTDTQY
j_gene: TRBJ2-3
abundance: many
v_gene: TRBV4-3
len: 15
d_gene: TRBD1

CDR3aa: ASSLTGTEKLF
j_gene: TRBJ1-4
abundance: few
v_gene: TRBV4-1
len: 11
d_gene: TRBD1

CDR3aa: ASRAAPNSYNEQF
j_gene: TRBJ2-1
abundance: many
v_gene: TRBV6-4
len: 13
d_gene: .

CDR3aa: AISVGLRGDGYT
j_gene: TRBJ1-2
abundance: many
v_gene: TRBV10-3
len: 12
d_gene: .

CDR3aa: ASRSTTGTRGQPQH
j_gene: TRBJ1-5
abundance: many
v_gene: TRBV4-1
len: 14
d_gene: .

CDR3aa: SASGLAGFYNEQF
j_gene: TRBJ2-1
abundance: .
v_gene: TRBV20-1
len: 13
d_gene: TRBD2

CDR3aa: SARYRSGELF
j_gene: TRBJ2-2
abundance: .
v_gene: TRBV20-1
len: 10
d_gene: .

CDR3aa: ASSPDWGSETQY
j_gene: TRBJ2-5
abundance: .
v_gene: TRBV7-2
len: 12
d_gene: .

CDR3aa: ASRSTGGFAF
j_gene: TRBJ1-1
abundance: few
v_gene: TRBV7-9
len: 10
d_gene: TRBD1

CDR3aa: ASSLFGRNTEAF
j_gene: TRBJ1-1
abundance: .
v_gene: TRBV28
len: 12
d_gene: .

CDR3aa: ASRRDYTDTQY
j_gene: TRBJ2-3
abundance: many
v_gene: TRBV6-2/TRBV6-3
len: 11
d_gene: TRBD2

CDR3aa: ASSLDTGQETQY
j_gene: TRBJ2-5
abundance: few
v_gene: TRBV5-1
len: 12
d_gene: .

CDR3aa: ASSIELAKNIQY
j_gene: TRBJ2-4
abundance: few
v_gene: TRBV19
len: 12
d_gene: .

CDR3aa: ASSLSGFGQPQH
j_gene: TRBJ1-5
abundance: few
v_gene: TRBV5-1
len: 12
d_gene: .

CDR3aa: ASSSPGGGPGNEQF
j_gene: TRBJ2-1
abundance: many
v_gene: TRBV7-3
len: 14
d_gene: TRBD2

CDR3aa: ASRFYTRTGGSETQY
j_gene: TRBJ2-5
abundance: .
v_gene: TRBV6-2/TRBV6-3
len: 15
d_gene: TRBD1

CDR3aa: ASSGGGSTDTQY
j_gene: TRBJ2-3
abundance: few
v_gene: TRBV5-5
len: 12
d_gene: .

CDR3aa: ASSPPESSGNTIY
j_gene: TRBJ1-3
abundance: .
v_gene: TRBV5-1
len: 13
d_gene: .

CDR3aa: ASSEAGYSNQPQH
j_gene: TRBJ1-5
abundance: many
v_gene: TRBV6-1
len: 13
d_gene: .

CDR3aa: ASSGGQAGANVLT
j_gene: TRBJ2-6
abundance: many
v_gene: TRBV4-2
len: 13
d_gene: TRBD1

CDR3aa: ASSLAGGKTQY
j_gene: TRBJ2-5
abundance: .
v_gene: TRBV5-4
len: 11
d_gene: .

CDR3aa: ASSQASGANVLT
j_gene: TRBJ2-6
abundance: .
v_gene: TRBV4-3
len: 12
d_gene: .

CDR3aa: ASSLDNYNSPLH
j_gene: TRBJ1-6
abundance: few
v_gene: TRBV5-1
len: 12
d_gene: .

CDR3aa: ASSVGGGKNTEAF
j_gene: TRBJ1-1
abundance: .
v_gene: TRBV9
len: 13
d_gene: .

CDR3aa: SARDLSGSDTEAF
j_gene: TRBJ1-1
abundance: many
v_gene: TRBV20-1
len: 13
d_gene: .

CDR3aa: ASSQGQGNSPLH
j_gene: TRBJ1-6
abundance: many
v_gene: TRBV4-2
len: 12
d_gene: TRBD1

CDR3aa: ASSPTAILTNYGYT
j_gene: TRBJ1-2
abundance: few
v_gene: TRBV7-3
len: 14
d_gene: .

CDR3aa: ASSQELAVGGYT
j_gene: TRBJ1-2
abundance: few
v_gene: TRBV4-3
len: 12
d_gene: .

CDR3aa: SVQQGGGAGYT
j_gene: TRBJ1-2
abundance: many
v_gene: TRBV29-1
len: 11
d_gene: TRBD1

CDR3aa: ASSLSGLTDTQY
j_gene: TRBJ2-3
abundance: few
v_gene: TRBV5-1
len: 12
d_gene: .

CDR3aa: ASSSASEAF
j_gene: TRBJ1-1
abundance: few
v_gene: TRBV6-5
len: 9
d_gene: .

CDR3aa: ASRREGIRTEAF
j_gene: TRBJ1-1
abundance: few
v_gene: TRBV3-1
len: 12
d_gene: .

CDR3aa: ASSYRSQPEAF
j_gene: TRBJ1-1
abundance: few
v_gene: TRBV6-6
len: 11
d_gene: .

CDR3aa: ASRTDPGTEAF
j_gene: TRBJ1-1
abundance: few
v_gene: TRBV5-1
len: 11
d_gene: .

CDR3aa: SATLPWQTSGRNEQF
j_gene: TRBJ2-1
abundance: few
v_gene: TRBV20-1
len: 15
d_gene: TRBD2

CDR3aa: ASSFSGGKDTQY
j_gene: TRBJ2-3
abundance: many
v_gene: TRBV7-8
len: 12
d_gene: TRBD2

CDR3aa: ASSPDRGTNEQF
j_gene: TRBJ2-1
abundance: few
v_gene: TRBV12-3/TRBV12-4
len: 12
d_gene: TRBD1

CDR3aa: ASSRRGPNTEAF
j_gene: TRBJ1-1
abundance: many
v_gene: TRBV3-1
len: 12
d_gene: .

CDR3aa: ASRPTGDNQPQH
j_gene: TRBJ1-5
abundance: few
v_gene: TRBV5-1
len: 12
d_gene: TRBD1

CDR3aa: ASSRGGTSATTDTQY
j_gene: TRBJ2-3
abundance: .
v_gene: TRBV4-3
len: 15
d_gene: TRBD2

CDR3aa: ASSSPGGRTDTQY
j_gene: TRBJ2-3
abundance: many
v_gene: TRBV7-9
len: 13
d_gene: .

CDR3aa: SARRTGLNSPLH
j_gene: TRBJ1-6
abundance: many
v_gene: TRBV20-1
len: 12
d_gene: .

CDR3aa: ASSLAGPGQGAVVSYEKLF
j_gene: TRBJ1-4
abundance: once
v_gene: TRBV5-1
len: 19
d_gene: TRBD1

CDR3aa: ASSLSRDRGLPDTQY
j_gene: TRBJ2-3
abundance: .
v_gene: TRBV6-7
len: 15
d_gene: TRBD1

CDR3aa: ASSLTDGTPTGELF
j_gene: TRBJ2-2
abundance: .
v_gene: TRBV7-6
len: 14
d_gene: .

CDR3aa: ASSVGTLQETQY
j_gene: TRBJ2-5
abundance: .
v_gene: TRBV7-7
len: 12
d_gene: .